One sample yielded the 7 T cell receptor beta chains listed below, sequenced in a study of T cells in Graves' hyperthyroidism and ophthalmopathy. Amplification targeted TCR beta CDR3 regions from RNA transcripts. Researchers ran a first-round RT-PCR on the TCR CDR3 using the HTBI primer set. TCRdb re-called the multiplex PCR reads with MiXCR, one entry per CDR3 protein. In the table there are about 610,000 distinct CDR3 sequences, around 16% of which are singletons. The sample comprised blood. These receptors were obtained from a woman aged 40 to 50 with Graves' ophthalmopathy.

There are many counts of this clonotype. The rearrangement uses TRBV18 and TRBJ1-1; D unresolved. CDR3 length: 13 amino acids. CDR1 and CDR2 from the germline V gene are KGHSH and LQKENI. V was pared by 5 bases and J by 1 base, with 8 bases between. Here the CDR3 reads CASSNTRNTEAFF. The CDR3 nucleotides are TGTGCCAGCTCAAACACCAGGAACACTGAAGCTTTCTTT.

The rearrangement joins TRBV20-1 to TRBJ1-5; TRBD1 matches 9 bases. Looked up from germline, CDR1 is DFQATT and CDR2 is SNEGSKA (reference sequence). The CDR3 runs to 14 residues. V was clipped by 6 bases and J by 11 bases; unmatched bases: 14. The CDR3 DNA reads as TGCAGTGCGCACCCGGGACAGGGTACTAAATCCCAGCATTTT. Amino acid sequence: CSAHPGQGTKSQHF.

This clonotype turned up a few times. This chain's CDR3 is CASMGLDPYEQYF. In nucleotides, the CDR3 is TGTGCCAGCATGGGACTAGATCCCTACGAGCAGTACTTC. The chain joins TRBV3-1 to TRBJ2-7, with 8 nucleotides matching TRBD2. Trimming removed 7 bases from V and 2 bases from J; junction bases left unmatched: 4. CDR1 is LGHDT and CDR2 is YNNKEL in the germline V gene (reference sequence). The CDR3 runs 13 residues.

The V and J genes are TRBV6-2 or TRBV6-3 and TRBJ1-2; TRBD1 matches at 9 bases. The CDR3 contains 16 residues. V dropped 5 bases and J dropped 8; count of bases not matched to a gene: 15. The germline V gene has CDR1 MNHEY and CDR2 SVGEGT. The CDR3, as DNA: TGTGCCAGCAGTACAACTCTCGGGACAGGGATGAGGGGCTACACCTTC. Its translation is CASSTTLGTGMRGYTF.

This clonotype appeared a few times. The chain has TRBV12-3 or TRBV12-4 and TRBJ1-3, with 8 bases that match TRBD1. V trimming: 6 bases; J trimming: 8 bases; junction bases outside the gene matches: 9. The CDR3 is 14 amino acids. DNA of the CDR3: TGTGCCAGCAGCTCGGACAGGGAGGGCCACACCATATATTTT. Translation: CASSSDREGHTIYF.

This rearrangement joins TRBV2 to TRBJ1-5; D uncertain. This CDR3 contains 14 residues. The V end was cut by 6 bases, the J end by 1 base, with 10 bases between. CDR1 and CDR2 from the germline V gene are SNHLY and FYNNEI. CDR3 in DNA: TGTGCCAGCAGCCCCCAAAGCAGCAATCAGCCCCAGCATTTT. Its translation: CASSPQSSNQPQHF.

This chain links TRBV5-6 with TRBJ1-2, with D uncertain. Trimming left V 0 bases short and J 4 bases short, with 7 bases between. Germline CDR1 is SGHDT and CDR2 is YYEEEE. The CDR3 spans 13 residues. The CDR3 region is CASSLDGPYGYTF. CDR3 nucleotides: TGTGCCAGCAGCTTGGACGGGCCCTATGGCTACACCTTC. The variable domain in full, completed from reference TRBV5-6 and TRBJ1-2, reads DAGVTQSPTHLIKTRGQQVTLRCSPKSGHDTVSWYQQALGQGPQFIFQYYEEEERQRGNFPDRFSGHQFPNYSSELNVNALLLGDSALYLCASSLDGPYGYTFGSGTRLTVV.